Listed below are T cell receptor beta chains from one sample, sequenced in a study of cytomegalovirus exposure and HLA in healthy donors. Profiled with immunoSEQ multiplex PCR; TCRdb holds only in-frame clones, not every one. The sample shows about 130,000 clones, roughly 79% of them seen only once. Sequencing was performed on PBMCs. These TCRs come from a man aged 25-45 years in good health and CMV-seropositive. The CDR3 runs from the conserved cysteine through the conserved F or W. The order of the fields is CDR3 DNA, CDR3 protein, D gene, CDR3 length, V gene, J gene, clone size. D genes are given only for firm matches. For some rows the clone size is stated as once, few or many, or as a class when expanded; others skip it.

cdr3_nt: TGTGCCAGCAGCTCCGCACAGGGGAGGGGCTACACCTTC; cdr3_aa: CASSSAQGRGYTF; d_call: TRBD1; cdr3_length: 13; v_call: TRBV7-2; j_call: TRBJ1-2; clone_size: NA
cdr3_nt: TGCAGCGGCCGGGACGGGGGGCTAAGCTACACCTTC; cdr3_aa: CSGRDGGLSYTF; d_call: NA; cdr3_length: 12; v_call: TRBV29-1; j_call: TRBJ1-2; clone_size: NA
cdr3_nt: TGCGCCAGCAGCTTGGCCTCACTCCCCACAGAGACCCAGTACTTC; cdr3_aa: CASSLASLPTETQYF; d_call: NA; cdr3_length: 15; v_call: TRBV5-1; j_call: TRBJ2-5; clone_size: NA
cdr3_nt: TGTGCCAGCAGCTTCGGGAAGAACACTGAAGCTTTCTTT; cdr3_aa: CASSFGKNTEAFF; d_call: NA; cdr3_length: 13; v_call: TRBV7-3; j_call: TRBJ1-1; clone_size: NA
cdr3_nt: TGTGCCAGCAGCCCTCAGGGCACTGAAGCTTTCTTT; cdr3_aa: CASSPQGTEAFF; d_call: NA; cdr3_length: 12; v_call: TRBV9; j_call: TRBJ1-1; clone_size: NA
cdr3_nt: TGTGCCAGCAGCCAGGGACTAGCGGACAATGAGCAGTTCTTC; cdr3_aa: CASSQGLADNEQFF; d_call: TRBD2; cdr3_length: 14; v_call: TRBV4-2; j_call: TRBJ2-1; clone_size: NA
cdr3_nt: TGCGCCAGCAGTGAGTCCGCAGGGGCCTACGAGCAGTACTTC; cdr3_aa: CASSESAGAYEQYF; d_call: NA; cdr3_length: 14; v_call: TRBV10-1; j_call: TRBJ2-7; clone_size: NA
cdr3_nt: TGTGCCAGCAGCCAAATCCCGGGACAGGGGAACTATGGCTACACCTTC; cdr3_aa: CASSQIPGQGNYGYTF; d_call: TRBD1; cdr3_length: 16; v_call: TRBV4-2; j_call: TRBJ1-2; clone_size: NA
cdr3_nt: TGTGCCAGCAGTCACCGGGACAGGGGAGAGACCCAGTACTTC; cdr3_aa: CASSHRDRGETQYF; d_call: TRBD1; cdr3_length: 14; v_call: TRBV6-1; j_call: TRBJ2-5; clone_size: NA
cdr3_nt: TGTGCCAGCAGCTTAGAGGGACTTAAGCGGGCTGAAGCTTTCTTT; cdr3_aa: CASSLEGLKRAEAFF; d_call: NA; cdr3_length: 15; v_call: TRBV5-6; j_call: TRBJ1-1; clone_size: once
cdr3_nt: TGCGCCAGCAGCCCCAGGACAGCCCCCTATGGCTACACCTTC; cdr3_aa: CASSPRTAPYGYTF; d_call: NA; cdr3_length: 14; v_call: TRBV4-1; j_call: TRBJ1-2; clone_size: NA
cdr3_nt: TGTGCCAGCAGCCAGGGCGGGAACACTGAAGCTTTCTTT; cdr3_aa: CASSQGGNTEAFF; d_call: NA; cdr3_length: 13; v_call: TRBV7-6; j_call: TRBJ1-1; clone_size: NA
cdr3_nt: TGTGCCAGCAGCACCCTGCGCCCGGGGGCTGAAGCTTTCTTT; cdr3_aa: CASSTLRPGAEAFF; d_call: NA; cdr3_length: 14; v_call: TRBV9; j_call: TRBJ1-1; clone_size: NA
cdr3_nt: TGTGCCAGCAGTTCGGGACTAGCGAGCTCCTACGAGCAGTACTTC; cdr3_aa: CASSSGLASSYEQYF; d_call: TRBD2; cdr3_length: 15; v_call: TRBV6-6; j_call: TRBJ2-7; clone_size: NA
cdr3_nt: TGTGCTAGTGGTCTGAGAGCGGGGGGGACCGGGGAGCTGTTTTTT; cdr3_aa: CASGLRAGGTGELFF; d_call: TRBD2; cdr3_length: 15; v_call: TRBV12-5; j_call: TRBJ2-2; clone_size: NA
cdr3_nt: TGTGCCTGGAGTAGCCCTGGACTAGCGGAGAGCACAGATACGCAGTATTTT; cdr3_aa: CAWSSPGLAESTDTQYF; d_call: TRBD2; cdr3_length: 17; v_call: TRBV30; j_call: TRBJ2-3; clone_size: NA
cdr3_nt: TGTGCCAGCAGTGCCAGGGATTACACTGAAGCTTTCTTT; cdr3_aa: CASSARDYTEAFF; d_call: NA; cdr3_length: 13; v_call: TRBV6-5; j_call: TRBJ1-1; clone_size: NA
cdr3_nt: TGTGCCAGCAGCCCAGGATACTACAATGAGCAGTTCTTC; cdr3_aa: CASSPGYYNEQFF; d_call: NA; cdr3_length: 13; v_call: TRBV13; j_call: TRBJ2-1; clone_size: NA
cdr3_nt: TGCGCCAGCAGCTTGACCCCCGAGCCTTTCTATGGCTACACCTTC; cdr3_aa: CASSLTPEPFYGYTF; d_call: NA; cdr3_length: 15; v_call: TRBV5-1; j_call: TRBJ1-2; clone_size: NA
cdr3_nt: TGTGCCAGCAGTGCTGGGGGCAGGGTTTACGAGCAGTACTTC; cdr3_aa: CASSAGGRVYEQYF; d_call: NA; cdr3_length: 14; v_call: TRBV2; j_call: TRBJ2-7; clone_size: NA
cdr3_nt: TGTGCCAGCAGCCAGACAGGGGCTAACTATGGCTACACCTTC; cdr3_aa: CASSQTGANYGYTF; d_call: TRBD1; cdr3_length: 14; v_call: TRBV7-9; j_call: TRBJ1-2; clone_size: NA
cdr3_nt: TGTGCCAGCAGTGAATATTCGGGGGGCGATGAAAAACTGTTTTTT; cdr3_aa: CASSEYSGGDEKLFF; d_call: NA; cdr3_length: 15; v_call: TRBV25-1; j_call: TRBJ1-4; clone_size: NA
cdr3_nt: TGTGCCTGGAGTGTGGTGGCAGGGAACTATGGCTACACCTTC; cdr3_aa: CAWSVVAGNYGYTF; d_call: NA; cdr3_length: 14; v_call: TRBV30; j_call: TRBJ1-2; clone_size: NA
cdr3_nt: TGTGCCAGCCATACGACAACCGTCGTCTCTGGGGCCAACGTCCTGACTTTC; cdr3_aa: CASHTTTVVSGANVLTF; d_call: NA; cdr3_length: 17; v_call: TRBV7-2; j_call: TRBJ2-6; clone_size: NA
cdr3_nt: TGTGCCAGCAGTGAAGCGCTGTGGGAGGGGGAGACCCAGTACTTC; cdr3_aa: CASSEALWEGETQYF; d_call: TRBD2; cdr3_length: 15; v_call: TRBV6-1; j_call: TRBJ2-5; clone_size: NA
cdr3_nt: TGTGCCAGTAGTTTGGACAGGGGACGGGTTCCCCCCGGGGAGCTGTTTTTT; cdr3_aa: CASSLDRGRVPPGELFF; d_call: TRBD1; cdr3_length: 17; v_call: TRBV19; j_call: TRBJ2-2; clone_size: NA
cdr3_nt: TGTGCCAGCAGCAAAGATACGGGAGACCAAGAGACCCAGTACTTC; cdr3_aa: CASSKDTGDQETQYF; d_call: NA; cdr3_length: 15; v_call: TRBV21-1; j_call: TRBJ2-5; clone_size: NA
cdr3_nt: TGTGCCATCAGTGAGACCGGGGGACGCTACGAGCAGTACTTC; cdr3_aa: CAISETGGRYEQYF; d_call: NA; cdr3_length: 14; v_call: TRBV10-3; j_call: TRBJ2-7; clone_size: NA
cdr3_nt: TGTGCCAGCAGTGTTCGGGACAGGGAACGAGAGACCCAGTACTTC; cdr3_aa: CASSVRDRERETQYF; d_call: TRBD1; cdr3_length: 15; v_call: TRBV27; j_call: TRBJ2-5; clone_size: NA
cdr3_nt: TGTGCCAGCAGCTTTTTCCGATCACAGAACCACGAGCAGTACTTC; cdr3_aa: CASSFFRSQNHEQYF; d_call: NA; cdr3_length: 15; v_call: TRBV5-1; j_call: TRBJ2-7; clone_size: NA
cdr3_nt: TGTGCCAGCAGCTCAGAAACAGGGCCCGGTGGCTACACCTTC; cdr3_aa: CASSSETGPGGYTF; d_call: NA; cdr3_length: 14; v_call: TRBV13; j_call: TRBJ1-2; clone_size: once
cdr3_nt: TGTGCCAGCAGTAAGGGACAGGGGATGACTGAAGCTTTCTTT; cdr3_aa: CASSKGQGMTEAFF; d_call: TRBD1; cdr3_length: 14; v_call: TRBV6-6; j_call: TRBJ1-1; clone_size: NA
cdr3_nt: TGTGCCAGCAGCTTGGAGGGGGGGGACACTGAAGCTTTCTTT; cdr3_aa: CASSLEGGDTEAFF; d_call: NA; cdr3_length: 14; v_call: TRBV5-4; j_call: TRBJ1-1; clone_size: NA
cdr3_nt: TGTGCCAGCAGCTTGGCAGAATTTTACTCACCCCTCCACTTT; cdr3_aa: CASSLAEFYSPLHF; d_call: NA; cdr3_length: 14; v_call: TRBV7-2; j_call: TRBJ1-6; clone_size: NA
cdr3_nt: TGTGCCAGCAAAATAGAGAGGGGGCGGGACACCATATATTTT; cdr3_aa: CASKIERGRDTIYF; d_call: TRBD1; cdr3_length: 14; v_call: TRBV6-5; j_call: TRBJ1-3; clone_size: NA
cdr3_nt: TGCGCCAGCAAAGCAGGGTCCGGGGAGCTGTTTTTT; cdr3_aa: CASKAGSGELFF; d_call: NA; cdr3_length: 12; v_call: TRBV5-1; j_call: TRBJ2-2; clone_size: NA
cdr3_nt: TGTGCCAGCAGCTTGTTCGGCGGTACGGGGACAGATACGCAGTATTTT; cdr3_aa: CASSLFGGTGTDTQYF; d_call: NA; cdr3_length: 16; v_call: TRBV5-4; j_call: TRBJ2-3; clone_size: NA
cdr3_nt: TGCGCCAGCAGCCAAGATCTTAAGGGACAGCTCACAGATACGCAGTATTTT; cdr3_aa: CASSQDLKGQLTDTQYF; d_call: TRBD1; cdr3_length: 17; v_call: TRBV4-1; j_call: TRBJ2-3; clone_size: NA
cdr3_nt: TGTGCCAGCAGCCTAAATCGCGAGCAGTACTTC; cdr3_aa: CASSLNREQYF; d_call: NA; cdr3_length: 11; v_call: TRBV6-5; j_call: TRBJ2-7; clone_size: NA
cdr3_nt: TGTGCCAGCAGTTACGGGACAGGGGGACCTAATGAGCAGTTCTTC; cdr3_aa: CASSYGTGGPNEQFF; d_call: TRBD1; cdr3_length: 15; v_call: TRBV6-6; j_call: TRBJ2-1; clone_size: NA
cdr3_nt: TGTGCCAGCAGTTACCGAGCCGACAGGGCGAACACTGAAGCTTTCTTT; cdr3_aa: CASSYRADRANTEAFF; d_call: TRBD1; cdr3_length: 16; v_call: TRBV6-5; j_call: TRBJ1-1; clone_size: once
cdr3_nt: TGTGCCAGCAGCTTAGAACAGGGGGTCTACAATGAGCAGTTCTTC; cdr3_aa: CASSLEQGVYNEQFF; d_call: TRBD1; cdr3_length: 15; v_call: TRBV11-3; j_call: TRBJ2-1; clone_size: NA
cdr3_nt: TGTGCCAGCAGCTCACTAGCGGGGGAGCAGTACTTC; cdr3_aa: CASSSLAGEQYF; d_call: TRBD2; cdr3_length: 12; v_call: TRBV5-5; j_call: TRBJ2-7; clone_size: NA
cdr3_nt: TGTGCCAGCAGCTTAGTCAGGGACTCCTACGAGCAGTACTTC; cdr3_aa: CASSLVRDSYEQYF; d_call: NA; cdr3_length: 14; v_call: TRBV7-2; j_call: TRBJ2-7; clone_size: few
cdr3_nt: TGTGCCAGCAGCTTGGCGGGGGCAGATACGCAGTATTTT; cdr3_aa: CASSLAGADTQYF; d_call: NA; cdr3_length: 13; v_call: TRBV5-4; j_call: TRBJ2-3; clone_size: NA
cdr3_nt: TGTGCCAGCAGCAAAGAGGGGACAGGGGAGGATCGCCTAACCTACAATGAGCAGTTCTTC; cdr3_aa: CASSKEGTGEDRLTYNEQFF; d_call: NA; cdr3_length: 20; v_call: TRBV21-1; j_call: TRBJ2-1; clone_size: NA
cdr3_nt: TGCGCCAGCACCCTAACAGGGATGAACACTGAAGCTTTCTTT; cdr3_aa: CASTLTGMNTEAFF; d_call: NA; cdr3_length: 14; v_call: TRBV5-1; j_call: TRBJ1-1; clone_size: NA
cdr3_nt: TGTGCCAGCAGTGATGAGGCCCTGGAGAATCAGCCCCAGCATTTT; cdr3_aa: CASSDEALENQPQHF; d_call: NA; cdr3_length: 15; v_call: TRBV2; j_call: TRBJ1-5; clone_size: NA
cdr3_nt: TGTGCCAGCAGCCCAGCCTACGAGCAGTACTTC; cdr3_aa: CASSPAYEQYF; d_call: NA; cdr3_length: 11; v_call: TRBV7-2; j_call: TRBJ2-7; clone_size: once
cdr3_nt: TGTGCCAGTCGACCCGAGGGGGAGTATGGCTACACCTTC; cdr3_aa: CASRPEGEYGYTF; d_call: NA; cdr3_length: 13; v_call: TRBV7-3; j_call: TRBJ1-2; clone_size: few
cdr3_nt: TGTGCCAGCAGCCAAGGACAGGGGGTGAGCTATGGCTACACCTTC; cdr3_aa: CASSQGQGVSYGYTF; d_call: TRBD1; cdr3_length: 15; v_call: TRBV5-6; j_call: TRBJ1-2; clone_size: NA
cdr3_nt: TGTGCCACCAGCAGAGACCGGACCAGGGGTGAGCAGTTCTTC; cdr3_aa: CATSRDRTRGEQFF; d_call: NA; cdr3_length: 14; v_call: TRBV15; j_call: TRBJ2-1; clone_size: NA
cdr3_nt: TGTGCCAGCAGCGGCGTAGGGGCGGATGGCTACACCTTC; cdr3_aa: CASSGVGADGYTF; d_call: NA; cdr3_length: 13; v_call: TRBV5-4; j_call: TRBJ1-2; clone_size: NA
cdr3_nt: TGTGCCAGCAGATTCGGGCGGGGGGGCTTCAATGAGCAGTTCTTC; cdr3_aa: CASRFGRGGFNEQFF; d_call: TRBD2; cdr3_length: 15; v_call: TRBV5-4; j_call: TRBJ2-1; clone_size: NA
cdr3_nt: TGCGCCAGCAGCCCCGGGACAGGGGGTGACGAGCAGTACTTC; cdr3_aa: CASSPGTGGDEQYF; d_call: TRBD1; cdr3_length: 14; v_call: TRBV5-1; j_call: TRBJ2-7; clone_size: NA
cdr3_nt: TGTGCCAGCAGCTCGTTGGCCGGGATAGATACGCAGTATTTT; cdr3_aa: CASSSLAGIDTQYF; d_call: NA; cdr3_length: 14; v_call: TRBV7-2; j_call: TRBJ2-3; clone_size: NA
cdr3_nt: TGTGCCAGCAGAATAAACAGGGGCAACACTGAAGCTTTCTTT; cdr3_aa: CASRINRGNTEAFF; d_call: TRBD1; cdr3_length: 14; v_call: TRBV6-5; j_call: TRBJ1-1; clone_size: NA
cdr3_nt: TGCGCCAGCAGCCCGGAAGGACAGGCGGGCGGGTCTCGGTACGAGCAGTACTTC; cdr3_aa: CASSPEGQAGGSRYEQYF; d_call: TRBD1; cdr3_length: 18; v_call: TRBV5-1; j_call: TRBJ2-7; clone_size: NA
cdr3_nt: TGTGCCAGCAGTGAACTATGGACTAGCAACACCGGGGAGCTGTTTTTT; cdr3_aa: CASSELWTSNTGELFF; d_call: TRBD2; cdr3_length: 16; v_call: TRBV25-1; j_call: TRBJ2-2; clone_size: once
cdr3_nt: TGTGCCAGCAGCTTTACCGGGAGATGGGGCAATGAGCAGTTCTTC; cdr3_aa: CASSFTGRWGNEQFF; d_call: NA; cdr3_length: 15; v_call: TRBV5-6; j_call: TRBJ2-1; clone_size: NA